A single sample is the source of the 21 T cell receptor beta chains below, sequenced in a study of T-cell reconstitution after alpha-beta-depleted transplantation in children (dated by TCRdb to the mid-2010s). Library preparation used PCR. The sample was run on an Illumina HiSeq 2500. TCR library preparation used molecular barcoding, with unique molecular identifiers applied to normalize quantification of the TCRbeta repertoire. In TCRdb, the public reads were trimmed at Q25 with fastp and aligned with MiXCR, with productive beta chains retained. Each record represents a unique CDR3 protein, reported with the most common genes and DNA among its rows. Recorded for this sample are about 610,000 distinct CDR3 sequences; over 9.5% of them occurred a single time. The ten largest clonotypes hold 4% to 5% of the sample. The material sequenced was PBMCs from the stem cell graft donor, taken from the stem cell graft. Every receptor here comes from a human donor who donated a stem cell graft to a child with acute myeloid leukemia.

V gene TRBV29-1 combines with J gene TRBJ2-7; TRBD1 agrees at 9 bases. V shed 4 bases and J 2 bases; nucleotides not matched to a gene: 3. The CDR3 has 13 amino acids. Looked up from germline, CDR1 is SQVTM and CDR2 is ANQGSEA. Written as DNA, the CDR3 is TGCAGCGTTGCCGACAGGGGGACCTACGAGCAGTACTTC. The encoded protein is CSVADRGTYEQYF.

The genes are TRBV6-2 or TRBV6-3 and TRBJ2-3; D is ambiguous. This CDR3 comprises 15 residues. V was trimmed by 2 bases and J by 8 bases, leaving 17 bases between them. Germline CDR1 reads MNHEY; CDR2 reads SVGEGT. The CDR3 sequence: CASSYSRLASVTQYF. The CDR3 DNA sequence: TGTGCCAGCAGTTACAGTCGGTTAGCCAGCGTTACGCAGTATTTT.

This clonotype occurred many times. The rearrangement joins TRBV12-3 or TRBV12-4 to TRBJ2-5; 8 bases line up with TRBD2. V was pared by 6 bases and J by 1 base, with 7 bases of the junction left unmatched. The CDR3 runs 15 residues. CDR3 amino acids: CASRLIAGTQETQYF. The CDR3, as DNA: TGTGCCAGCAGACTAATAGCGGGGACCCAAGAGACCCAGTACTTC.

This clonotype was counted many times. The chain couples TRBV5-8 to TRBJ2-1; D remains unclear. The V end was cut by 1 base, the J end by 0 bases, with 14 bases between. The CDR3 length is 17 residues. Germline assignment: CDR1 SGHTS and CDR2 YDEGEE. CDR3 amino acids: CASSLFWRQSSYNEQFF. DNA for the CDR3: TGTGCCAGCAGCTTGTTCTGGCGGCAAAGCTCCTACAATGAGCAGTTCTTC.

V and J are TRBV11-2 and TRBJ2-3, with TRBD2 matching 11 bases. Germline trimming cut 5 bases from V and 3 bases from J; bases unmatched to any gene: 7. This CDR3 spans 16 amino acids. Germline lookup yields CDR1 SGHAT and CDR2 FQNNGV. CDR3 coding DNA: TGTGCCAGCAGCCCTTCTAGCGGGAGGTTAACAGATACGCAGTATTTT. Residues: CASSPSSGRLTDTQYF.

The genes are TRBV20-1 and TRBJ2-2; 11 positions agree with TRBD2. This CDR3 contains 18 residues. The V segment lost 3 bases and the J segment 4 bases; nucleotides outside the gene matches: 13. Germline CDR1 and CDR2: DFQATT and SNEGSKA (reference sequence). The CDR3 nucleotides are TGCAGTGCTAGTATTGGGAGGGCTAGCGGGAGGATCACCGGGGAGCTGTTTTTT. Protein product: CSASIGRASGRITGELFF.

CDR3: CSATTAGLAREQYF. The CDR3 DNA reads as TGCAGTGCTACCACCGCTGGACTAGCGAGGGAGCAGTACTTC. The rearrangement uses TRBV20-1 and TRBJ2-7, with 9 nucleotides matching TRBD2. Germline CDR1 and CDR2: DFQATT and SNEGSKA (reference sequence). The CDR3 contains 14 residues. J lost 7 bases, V lost 4 bases, and 11 bases had no gene match.

This clonotype was observed many times. The chain uses TRBV12-3 or TRBV12-4 and TRBJ2-1; D remains ambiguous. Trimming cost V 7 bases and J 3 bases, with 7 bases left between them. The CDR3 sequence is 12 residues long. In DNA form, the CDR3 reads TGTGCCAGCAATAGTTACTACAATGAGCAGTTCTTC. Encoded protein: CASNSYYNEQFF.

The genes are TRBV20-1 and TRBJ2-3; no clear D. The ends were cut back, 0 bases at V and 5 bases at J, with 12 bases in the middle. Germline loops: CDR1 DFQATT, CDR2 SNEGSKA (reference sequence). The length of the CDR3 is 14 residues. The CDR3 protein is CSARDGGLRDTQYF. In nucleotides, the CDR3 is TGCAGTGCTAGAGATGGTGGTTTAAGAGATACGCAGTATTTT.

This clonotype was found many times. The chain combines TRBV20-1 with TRBJ1-5; D is ambiguous. The CDR3 is 12 amino acids. Germline loops: CDR1 DFQATT, CDR2 SNEGSKA (reference sequence). V dropped 2 bases and J dropped 5 bases, with 7 bases sitting between them. The CDR3: CSARQPDQPQHF. The CDR3 nucleotides read TGCAGTGCTAGACAACCGGATCAGCCCCAGCATTTT.

In its sample, this clonotype was seen a few times. V is TRBV27 and J is TRBJ1-5, with 7 bases aligning to TRBD1. Trimming took 0 bases from V and 6 from J; bases not matched to a gene: 2. The CDR3 sequence is 14 residues long. CDR1 is MNHEY and CDR2 is SMNVEV in the germline V gene (reference sequence). The CDR3 nucleotides are TGTGCCAGCAGTTTATCAGGGGGCCTTCAGCCCCAGCATTTT. The encoded protein is CASSLSGGLQPQHF.

Ten or more counts support this clonotype. J is TRBJ1-2 and V is TRBV4-2; D remains ambiguous. The germline V gene encodes CDR1 LGHNA and CDR2 YNFKEQ. CDR3 length: 14 residues. V gave up 0 bases and J gave up 2 bases, with 7 bases separating them. DNA of the CDR3: TGTGCCAGCAGCCAAGATGCTGCCAACTATGGCTACACCTTC. Translated: CASSQDAANYGYTF.

This clonotype was seen a few times. The chain employs TRBV18 and TRBJ2-3; TRBD1 matches at 10 bases. Germline-derived CDR1 and CDR2 are KGHSH and LQKENI. The V gene end was trimmed by 5 bases and the J gene end by 5 bases; junction bases not matched to a gene: 1. This CDR3 is 13 amino acids long. CDR3 sequence (DNA): TGTGCCAGCTCAGGACAGGGGGGAGATACGCAGTATTTT. Its translation is CASSGQGGDTQYF.

This clonotype was detected a few times. The rearrangement joins TRBV29-1 to TRBJ2-3, with TRBD2 identical over 8 bases. This CDR3 has 17 amino acids. CDR1 and CDR2 (germline): SQVTM, ANQGSEA. Trimming at V came to 1 base and at J to 2 bases, leaving 11 bases not matched to a gene. The CDR3, as DNA: TGCAGCGTTGAAGCCCCTGACGCGGGAGGTGTCACAGATACGCAGTATTTT. This encodes CSVEAPDAGGVTDTQYF.

This clonotype was detected many times. This chain connects TRBV6-5 to TRBJ2-3; D uncertain. This CDR3 has 10 amino acids. Trimming stripped 8 bases from V and 8 bases from J, with 8 bases between. In germline, CDR1 is MNHEY, CDR2 SVGAGI. DNA for the CDR3: TGTGCCAGCGGCCGTATTACGCAGTATTTT. This codes for CASGRITQYF.

For this clonotype: A much larger clone is a single base away; this may be a read error. V usage is TRBV3-1 and J usage is TRBJ2-1; 11 bases match TRBD2. Germline CDR1 and CDR2: LGHDT and YNNKEL (reference sequence). CDR3 length: 18 residues. CDR3 amino acids: CACSTLAGGFDSYNEQFF. CDR3 coding DNA: TGTGCCTGCAGCACCCTAGCGGGAGGCTTCGACTCCTACAATGAGCAGTTCTTC.

The V and J genes are TRBV9 and TRBJ2-1; D is unresolved. This CDR3 spans 13 amino acids. The germline CDR1 and CDR2 sequences are SGDLS and YYNGEE. V was clipped by 0 bases and J by 8 bases, with 9 bases between them. As DNA, the CDR3 is TGTGCCAGCAGCGTAGACGGATTGGATGAGCAGTTCTTC. It codes for CASSVDGLDEQFF. The whole variable domain, remainder taken from reference TRBV9 and TRBJ2-1, is DSGVTQTPKHLITATGQRVTLRCSPRSGDLSVYWYQQSLDQGLQFLIQYYNGEERAKGNILERFSAQQFPDLHSELNLSSLELGDSALYFCASSVDGLDEQFFGPGTRLTVL.

This clonotype came up many times. The gene calls are TRBV3-1 and TRBJ1-1; D ambiguous. The CDR3 covers 12 residues. V lost 5 bases to trimming and J lost 10 bases, with 14 bases between them. Germline V CDR1 and CDR2: LGHDT, YNNKEL (reference sequence). The CDR3 coding sequence is TGTGCCAGCAGCTCCGTCCCAGGAGGAGCTTTCTTT. Amino acids: CASSSVPGGAFF. The entire variable domain, with the rest obtained from reference TRBV3-1 and TRBJ1-1, is as follows: DTAVSQTPKYLVTQMGNDKSIKCEQNLGHDTMYWYKQDSKKFLKIMFSYNNKELIINETVPNRFSPKSPDKAHLNLHINSLELGDSAVYFCASSSVPGGAFFGQGTRLTVV.

This clonotype was recorded at least ten times. J is TRBJ2-7 and V is TRBV29-1; 11 nucleotides align to TRBD2. Trimming cost V 3 bases and J 0 bases; bases outside gene matches: 13. Germline V gene data show CDR1 as SQVTM and CDR2 as ANQGSEA. CDR3 length equals 18 residues. The CDR3 sequence is CSVEGLTGTSGSSYEQYF. CDR3 nucleotides: TGCAGCGTTGAGGGATTGACCGGGACTAGCGGAAGCTCCTACGAGCAGTACTTC.

This clonotype has a handful of counts. The chain carries TRBV30 and TRBJ2-2, with D maybe TRBD2 (6 bases). CDR1 and CDR2 (germline): GTSNPN, SVGIG (reference sequence). Trimming took 7 bases from V and 0 from J, leaving 6 bases between them. The CDR3 sequence is 12 residues long. The DNA for the CDR3 is TGTGCCTCGGGAGCGAACACCGGGGAGCTGTTTTTT. Amino acids: CASGANTGELFF.

The V and J genes are TRBV27 and TRBJ1-1; maybe TRBD1 (5 bases). Trimming cost V 5 bases and J 0 bases, with 10 bases left between them. This CDR3 comprises 14 residues. The V gene's germline CDR1 is MNHEY and CDR2 SMNVEV (reference sequence). The CDR3 sequence is CASSQTEMNTEAFF. CDR3 in DNA: TGTGCCAGCAGTCAGACAGAGATGAACACTGAAGCTTTCTTT.